The 15 T cell receptor beta chains reported below all come from one sample, sequenced in a study of blood T cell repertoires in COVID-19. Libraries were prepared by immunoSEQ multiplex PCR; TCRdb keeps only in-frame clonotypes and omits some of them. The sample lists 100,000 or so clones; approximately 86% were seen once. Material: peripheral blood. The source of these receptors is a man aged 45-60 years with active or convalescent COVID-19.

V usage is TRBV3-1 (or the pseudogene TRBV3-2) and J usage is TRBJ2-3; 13 bases are a match to TRBD2. With 3 bases clipped from V and 6 bases from J, the junction kept 9 bases outside the gene matches. This CDR3 region has 17 residues. Germline-derived CDR1 and CDR2 are LGHDT and YNNKEL (reference sequence). The CDR3 DNA reads as TGTGCCAGCAGCCAGATACTAGCGGGGGGGAATTTCGATACGCAGTATTTT. Translating it yields CASSQILAGGNFDTQYF.

V is TRBV29-1 and J is TRBJ1-1; D is perhaps TRBD1 (5 bases). V was trimmed by 7 bases and J by 2 bases, leaving 11 bases between them. Germline V lookup: CDR1 SQVTM, CDR2 ANQGSEA. The CDR3 has 12 residues. CDR3 in amino acids: CSAGQFNTEAFF. The CDR3 DNA sequence: TGCAGCGCCGGACAATTTAACACTGAAGCTTTCTTT.

The genes are TRBV6-5 and TRBJ2-1; 11 bases match TRBD2. CDR1 and CDR2 from the germline V gene are MNHEY and SVGAGI. The V and J ends lost 5 bases and 6 bases, in that order; junction bases with no gene match: 6. The CDR3 extends over 15 amino acids. CDR3 in amino acids: CASSHLAGGGNEQFF. The CDR3 DNA reads as TGTGCCAGCAGTCATTTAGCGGGGGGGGGCAATGAGCAGTTCTTC.

The chain has TRBV19 and TRBJ1-3, with TRBD1 as a possible D gene (6 bases). There are 15 residues in the CDR3. V was cut by 6 bases and J by 2 bases, with 14 bases left in between. Germline-derived CDR1 and CDR2 are LNHDA and SQIVND (reference sequence). The CDR3 DNA reads TGTGCCAGTAGCCTGGGGGCTGATCCTGGAAACACCATATATTTT. Translating gives CASSLGADPGNTIYF. The whole variable domain, remainder taken from reference TRBV19 and TRBJ1-3, is DGGITQSPKYLFRKEGQNVTLSCEQNLNHDAMYWYRQDPGQGLRLIYYSQIVNDFQKGDIAEGYSVSREKKESFPLTVTSAQKNPTAFYLCASSLGADPGNTIYFGEGSWLTVV.

V usage is TRBV19 and J usage is TRBJ1-4; 8 bases agree with TRBD1. Trimming took 8 bases from V and 4 from J; bases not matched to a gene: 12. Per germline, CDR1 LNHDA and CDR2 SQIVND (reference sequence). The CDR3 consists of 16 residues. The CDR3 DNA reads TGTGCCAGTTTGCCCTCGACGGGACAGGTTAATGAAAAACTGTTTTTT. It specifies CASLPSTGQVNEKLFF.

The chain is built from TRBV7-2 and TRBJ1-2, with D possibly TRBD1 on 5 matching bases. Germline loops: CDR1 SGHTA, CDR2 FQGNSA. Trimming took off 7 bases at V and 1 base at J, with 16 bases between the two ends. The CDR3 contains 15 residues. The CDR3 sequence is CASTPAPTDNYGYTF. The CDR3 DNA sequence: TGTGCCAGCACCCCCGCTCCGACAGATAACTATGGCTACACCTTC.

The rearrangement links TRBV6-4 to TRBJ1-6; 8 nucleotides agree with TRBD1. The V segment lost 0 bases and the J segment 7 bases; nucleotides outside the gene matches: 2. The CDR3 is made up of 15 amino acids. CDR1 is MRHNA and CDR2 is SNTAGT in the germline V gene. The DNA for the CDR3 is TGTGCCAGCAGTGACTCCACAGGGGGAAATTCACCCCTCCACTTT. It codes for CASSDSTGGNSPLHF.

The chain has TRBV9 and TRBJ1-1, with D perhaps TRBD1 (6 bases). Germline V gene data show CDR1 as SGDLS and CDR2 as YYNGEE. This CDR3 has 16 residues. Trimming removed 3 bases from V and 3 bases from J, with 18 bases in between. The CDR3 DNA is TGTGCCAGCAGCGCCCGGGGGGGCTGGGGTGACACTGAAGCTTTCTTT. Its protein product is CASSARGGWGDTEAFF.

This chain links TRBV19 with TRBJ1-1, with 7 bases lining up with TRBD1. CDR3 length: 14 residues. Per the germline V gene, CDR1 is LNHDA and CDR2 is SQIVND (reference sequence). After removal of 5 bases from V and 5 bases from J, the junction contained 8 bases not matched to a gene. The CDR3 nucleotides are TGTGCCAGTAGTTTTTACAGGGGTGATACTGAAGCTTTCTTT. Its translation: CASSFYRGDTEAFF.

The chain recombines TRBV18 with TRBJ2-6, with unresolved D. Germline CDR1 reads KGHSH; CDR2 reads LQKENI. Trimming pared 3 bases from V and 0 bases from J, leaving 18 bases between. The CDR3 has 19 amino acids. CDR3 nucleotides: TGTGCCAGCTCACCGGTGTCAGGCTCGGTAGGCTCTGGGGCCAACGTCCTGACTTTC. Its translation: CASSPVSGSVGSGANVLTF.

The chain combines TRBV5-1 with TRBJ1-3, with no clear D. With 3 bases removed from V and 2 bases from J, the gap between germline ends came to 9 bases. The CDR3 totals 14 residues. Germline values: CDR1 SGHRS, CDR2 YFSETQ. DNA for the CDR3: TGCGCCAGCAGCTCAATGCCTACTGGAAACACCATATATTTT. Translating it yields CASSSMPTGNTIYF.

The chain is built from TRBV3-1 (or the pseudogene TRBV3-2) and TRBJ2-7, with TRBD2 identical over 10 bases. V was clipped by 0 bases and J by 4 bases; unmatched bases: 12. The CDR3 runs 18 residues. From germline, CDR1 is LGHDT and CDR2 YNNKEL (reference sequence). CDR3 nucleotide sequence: TGTGCCAGCAGCCAAGATCCTTTCCTAGCGGGGGTGGAATACGAGCAGTACTTC. This encodes CASSQDPFLAGVEYEQYF.

Only one count was recorded for this clone. The chain links TRBV6-1 to TRBJ1-6; D is undetermined. Germline lookup yields CDR1 MNHNS and CDR2 SASEGT. Trimming took 2 bases from V and 8 from J, leaving 4 bases between them. The CDR3 has 12 residues. CDR3 nucleotides: TGTGCCAGCAGTGAACTTGATTCACCCCTCCACTTT. Its translation is CASSELDSPLHF.

The chain is built from TRBV27 and TRBJ2-6, with TRBD2 identical over 10 bases. Trimming took 5 bases from V and 2 from J; bases not matched to a gene: 6. From germline, CDR1 is MNHEY and CDR2 SMNVEV (reference sequence). This CDR3 spans 17 amino acids. The CDR3 nucleotides read TGTGCCAGCAGTCCCAGCGGGGGGGGCACTGGGGCCAACGTCCTGACTTTC. Amino acids: CASSPSGGGTGANVLTF.

The gene calls are TRBV5-8 and TRBJ2-3; 12 nucleotides agree with TRBD1. The V segment lost 4 bases and the J segment 6 bases; nucleotides outside the gene matches: 6. Germline-derived CDR1 and CDR2 are SGHTS and YDEGEE. The CDR3 covers 15 residues. CDR3 residues: CASSPGTGGWDTQYF. CDR3 nucleotides: TGTGCCAGCAGCCCCGGGACAGGGGGCTGGGATACGCAGTATTTT.